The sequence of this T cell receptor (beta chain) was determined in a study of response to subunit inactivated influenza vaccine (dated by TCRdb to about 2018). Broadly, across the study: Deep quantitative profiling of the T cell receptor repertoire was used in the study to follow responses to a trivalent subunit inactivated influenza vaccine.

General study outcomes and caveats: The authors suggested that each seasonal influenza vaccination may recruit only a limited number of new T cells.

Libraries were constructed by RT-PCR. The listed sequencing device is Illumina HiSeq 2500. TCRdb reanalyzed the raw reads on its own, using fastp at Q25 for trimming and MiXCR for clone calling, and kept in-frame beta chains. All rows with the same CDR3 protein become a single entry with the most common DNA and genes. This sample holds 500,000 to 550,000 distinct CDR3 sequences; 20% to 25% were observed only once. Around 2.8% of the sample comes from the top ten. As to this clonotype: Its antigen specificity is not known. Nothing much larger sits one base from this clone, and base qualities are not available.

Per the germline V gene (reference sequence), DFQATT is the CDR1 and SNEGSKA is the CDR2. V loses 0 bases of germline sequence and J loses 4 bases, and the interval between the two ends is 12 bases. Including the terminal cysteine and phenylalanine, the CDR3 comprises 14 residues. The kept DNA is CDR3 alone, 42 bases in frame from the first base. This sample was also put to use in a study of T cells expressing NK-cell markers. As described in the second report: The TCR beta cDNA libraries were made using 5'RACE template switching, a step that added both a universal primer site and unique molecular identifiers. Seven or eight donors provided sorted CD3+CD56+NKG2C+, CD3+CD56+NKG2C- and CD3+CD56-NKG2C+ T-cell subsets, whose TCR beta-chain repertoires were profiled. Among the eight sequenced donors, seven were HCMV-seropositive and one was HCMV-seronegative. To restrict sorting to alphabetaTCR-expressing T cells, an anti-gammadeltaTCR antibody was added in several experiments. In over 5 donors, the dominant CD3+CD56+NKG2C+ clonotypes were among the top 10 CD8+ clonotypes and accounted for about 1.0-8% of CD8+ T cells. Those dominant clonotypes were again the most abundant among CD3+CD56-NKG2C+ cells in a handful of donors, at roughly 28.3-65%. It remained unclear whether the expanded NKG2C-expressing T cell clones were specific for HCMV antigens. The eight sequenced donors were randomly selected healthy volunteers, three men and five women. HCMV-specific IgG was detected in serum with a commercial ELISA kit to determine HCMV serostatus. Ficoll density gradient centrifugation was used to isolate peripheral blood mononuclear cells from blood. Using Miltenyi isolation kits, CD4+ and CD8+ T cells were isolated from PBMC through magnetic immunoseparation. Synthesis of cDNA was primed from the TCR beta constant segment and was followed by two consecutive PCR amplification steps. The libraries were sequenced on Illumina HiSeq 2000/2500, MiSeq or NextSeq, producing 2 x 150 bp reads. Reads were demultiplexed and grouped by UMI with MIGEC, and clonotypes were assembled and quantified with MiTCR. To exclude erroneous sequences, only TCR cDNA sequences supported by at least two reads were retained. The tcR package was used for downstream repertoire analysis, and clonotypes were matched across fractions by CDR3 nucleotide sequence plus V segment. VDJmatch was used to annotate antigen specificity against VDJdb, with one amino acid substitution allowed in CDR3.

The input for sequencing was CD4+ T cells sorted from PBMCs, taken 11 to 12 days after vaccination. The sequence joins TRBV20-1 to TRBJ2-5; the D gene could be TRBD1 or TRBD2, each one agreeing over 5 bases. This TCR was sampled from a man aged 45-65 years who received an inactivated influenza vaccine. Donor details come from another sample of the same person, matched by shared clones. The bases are TGCAGTGCTAGAGAAGGGACCACTCGAGAGACCCAGTACTTC. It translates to CSAREGTTRETQYF.